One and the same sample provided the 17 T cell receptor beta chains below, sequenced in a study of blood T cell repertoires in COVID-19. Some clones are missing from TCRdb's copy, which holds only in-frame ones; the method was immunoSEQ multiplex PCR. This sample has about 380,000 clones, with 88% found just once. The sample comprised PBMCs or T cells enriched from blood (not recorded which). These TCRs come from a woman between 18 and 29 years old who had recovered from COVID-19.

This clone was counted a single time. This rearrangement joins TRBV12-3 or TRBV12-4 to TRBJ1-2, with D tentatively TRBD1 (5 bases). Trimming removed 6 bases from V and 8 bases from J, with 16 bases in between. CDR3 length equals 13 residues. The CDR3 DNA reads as TGTGCCAGCAGCCCGGGGGGGGGAAAGGGCTACACCTTC. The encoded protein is CASSPGGGKGYTF.

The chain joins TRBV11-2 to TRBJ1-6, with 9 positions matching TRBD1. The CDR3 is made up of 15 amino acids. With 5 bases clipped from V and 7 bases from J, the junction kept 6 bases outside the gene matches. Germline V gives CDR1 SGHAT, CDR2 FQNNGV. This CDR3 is CASSREGTGNSPLHF. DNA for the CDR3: TGTGCCAGCAGCCGCGAGGGGACAGGGAATTCACCCCTCCACTTT. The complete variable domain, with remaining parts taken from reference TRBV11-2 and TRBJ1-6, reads EAGVAQSPRYKIIEKRQSVAFWCNPISGHATLYWYQQILGQGPKLLIQFQNNGVVDDSQLPKDRFSAERLKGVDSTLKIQPAKLEDSAVYLCASSREGTGNSPLHFGNGTRLTVT.

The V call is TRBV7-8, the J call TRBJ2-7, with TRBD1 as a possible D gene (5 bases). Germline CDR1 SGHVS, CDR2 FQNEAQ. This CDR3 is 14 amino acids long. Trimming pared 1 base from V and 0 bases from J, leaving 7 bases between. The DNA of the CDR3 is TGTGCCAGCAGCTTAGACCAGGGCTCCTACGAGCAGTACTTC. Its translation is CASSLDQGSYEQYF.

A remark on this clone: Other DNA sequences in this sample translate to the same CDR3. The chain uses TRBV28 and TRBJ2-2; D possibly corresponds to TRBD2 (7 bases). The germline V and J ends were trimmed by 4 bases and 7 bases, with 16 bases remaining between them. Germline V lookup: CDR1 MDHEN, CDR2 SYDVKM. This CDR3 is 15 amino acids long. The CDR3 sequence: CASSSFGGRGGELFF. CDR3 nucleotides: TGTGCCAGCAGTTCCTTCGGGGGGCGGGGCGGGGAGCTGTTTTTT.

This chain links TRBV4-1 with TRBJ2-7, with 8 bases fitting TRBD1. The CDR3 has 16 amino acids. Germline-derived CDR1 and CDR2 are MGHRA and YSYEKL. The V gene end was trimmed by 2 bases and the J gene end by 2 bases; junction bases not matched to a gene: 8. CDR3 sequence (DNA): TGCGCCAGCAGCCAATGGCCGGGACAGGATGCCTACGAGCAGTACTTC. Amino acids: CASSQWPGQDAYEQYF.

The CDR3 DNA follows: TGCAGCGTCGCGGGTCGGATGGCTGGAAACACCATATATTTT. Encoded protein: CSVAGRMAGNTIYF. The chain links TRBV29-1 to TRBJ1-3, with D uncertain. CDR3 length: 14 amino acids. Trimming removed 6 bases from V and 2 bases from J, with 14 bases in between. The germline CDR1 and CDR2 sequences are SQVTM and ANQGSEA.

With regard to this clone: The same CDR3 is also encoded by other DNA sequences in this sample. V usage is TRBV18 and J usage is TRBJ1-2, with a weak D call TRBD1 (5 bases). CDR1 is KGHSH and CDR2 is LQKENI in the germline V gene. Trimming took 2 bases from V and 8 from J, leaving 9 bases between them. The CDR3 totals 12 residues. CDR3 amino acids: CASSPAGDGYTF. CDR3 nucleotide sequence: TGTGCCAGCTCACCAGCGGGGGACGGCTACACCTTC.

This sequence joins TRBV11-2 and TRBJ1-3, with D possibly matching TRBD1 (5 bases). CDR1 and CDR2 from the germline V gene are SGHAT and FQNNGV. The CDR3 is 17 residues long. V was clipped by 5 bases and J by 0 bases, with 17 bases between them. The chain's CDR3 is CASSPIRTPLSGNTIYF. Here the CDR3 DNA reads TGTGCCAGCAGCCCAATTCGGACACCCCTCTCTGGAAACACCATATATTTT.

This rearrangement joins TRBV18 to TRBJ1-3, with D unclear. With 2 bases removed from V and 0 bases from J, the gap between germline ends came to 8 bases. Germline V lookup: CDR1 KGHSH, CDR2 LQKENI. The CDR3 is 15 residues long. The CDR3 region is CASSPAGLSGNTIYF. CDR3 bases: TGTGCCAGCTCACCAGCTGGGCTCTCTGGAAACACCATATATTTT.

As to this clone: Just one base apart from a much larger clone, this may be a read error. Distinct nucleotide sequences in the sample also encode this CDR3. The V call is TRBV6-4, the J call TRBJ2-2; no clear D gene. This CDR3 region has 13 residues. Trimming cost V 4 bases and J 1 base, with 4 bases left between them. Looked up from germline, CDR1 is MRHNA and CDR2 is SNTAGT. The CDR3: CASSAGNTGELFF. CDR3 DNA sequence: TGTGCCAGCAGTGCGGGGAACACCGGGGAGCTGTTTTTT.

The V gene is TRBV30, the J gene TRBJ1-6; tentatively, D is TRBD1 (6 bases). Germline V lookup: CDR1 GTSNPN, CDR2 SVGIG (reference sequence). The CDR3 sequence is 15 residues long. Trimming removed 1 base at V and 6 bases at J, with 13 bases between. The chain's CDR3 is CAWSGGPTVNSPLHF. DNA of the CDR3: TGTGCCTGGAGTGGGGGGCCGACTGTTAATTCACCCCTCCACTTT.

CDR3 coding DNA: TGTGCCAGCAGTTTCCAGGGACAGGGTCAAAACGAGCAGTACTTC. This sequence encodes CASSFQGQGQNEQYF. The V call is TRBV27, the J call TRBJ2-7, with 9 bases lining up with TRBD1. V shed 3 bases, J shed 5 bases, and the junction held 8 bases outside the gene matches. Looked up from germline, CDR1 is MNHEY and CDR2 is SMNVEV (reference sequence). The CDR3 length is 15 residues.

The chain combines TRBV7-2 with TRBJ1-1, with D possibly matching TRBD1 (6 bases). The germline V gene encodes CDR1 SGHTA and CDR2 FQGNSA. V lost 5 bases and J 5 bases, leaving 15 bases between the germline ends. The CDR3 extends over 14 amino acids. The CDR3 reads CASSPSTGGTEAFF. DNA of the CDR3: TGTGCCAGCAGCCCGTCGACAGGAGGAACTGAAGCTTTCTTT.

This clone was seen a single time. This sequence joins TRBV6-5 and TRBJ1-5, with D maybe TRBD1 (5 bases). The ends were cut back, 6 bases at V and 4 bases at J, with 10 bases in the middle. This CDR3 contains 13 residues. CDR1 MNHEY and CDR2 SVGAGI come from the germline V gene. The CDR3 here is CASSWGGNQPQHF. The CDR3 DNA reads TGTGCCAGCAGCTGGGGGGGGAATCAGCCCCAGCATTTT.

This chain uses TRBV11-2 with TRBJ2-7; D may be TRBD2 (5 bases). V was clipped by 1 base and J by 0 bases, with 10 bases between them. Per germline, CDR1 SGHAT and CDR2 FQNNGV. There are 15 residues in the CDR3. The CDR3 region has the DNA TGTGCCAGCAGCTTAGTATCCGGGGACTCCTACGAGCAGTACTTC. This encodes CASSLVSGDSYEQYF.

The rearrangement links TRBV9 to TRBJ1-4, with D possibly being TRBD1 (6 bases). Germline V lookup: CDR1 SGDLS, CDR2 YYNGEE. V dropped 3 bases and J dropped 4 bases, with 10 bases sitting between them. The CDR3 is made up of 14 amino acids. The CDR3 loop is CASSEQGINEKLFF. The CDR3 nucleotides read TGTGCCAGCAGCGAACAGGGAATTAATGAAAAACTGTTTTTT.

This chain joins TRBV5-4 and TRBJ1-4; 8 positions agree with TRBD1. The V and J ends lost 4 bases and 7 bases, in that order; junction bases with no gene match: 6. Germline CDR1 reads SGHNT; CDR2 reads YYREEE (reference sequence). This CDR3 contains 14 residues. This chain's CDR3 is CASSTGTGVEKLFF. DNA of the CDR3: TGTGCCAGCAGCACTGGGACAGGTGTTGAAAAACTGTTTTTT.